This T cell receptor (beta chain) was captured in a study of radiation and T cells in renal cell carcinoma. Only in-frame clones appear in the TCRdb table, and some are missing; sequencing was by immunoSEQ multiplex PCR. Of roughly 160,000 clones in the sample, roughly nine tenths are singletons; the top ten hold about 11%. The CDR3 has 15 residues. CDR1 MNHNS and CDR2 SASEGT come from the germline V gene. V was clipped by 6 bases and J by 0 bases; unmatched bases: 4. Noted time point: blood 4 weeks post-SBRT, at nephrectomy. Noted treatment: 15 Gy SBRT to primary tumor, nephrectomy 4 weeks later. Nephrectomy followed 15 Gy stereotactic body radiation by 4 weeks.

The rearrangement links TRBV6-1 to TRBJ1-2, with TRBD1 matching 10 bases. This clonotype was obtained from a woman aged 45-65 years with renal cell carcinoma. The specimen comprised blood, sampled from a patient whose treatment included radiotherapy and nephrectomy. CDR3 DNA: TGTGCCAGCAGCGCCGGGACAGGGGCTAACTATGGCTACACCTTC. This codes for CASSAGTGANYGYTF.